These 15 T cell receptor beta chains originate from one sample sequenced in a study of blood T cell repertoires in COVID-19. The data were produced by immunoSEQ multiplex PCR, yet TCRdb's version contains in-frame clones alone and is incomplete. The table records 200,000 to 250,000 clones, 70% to 90% of them present only once. The sequenced material came from PBMCs or T cells enriched from blood (not recorded which). The source is a man in his thirties or forties with acute COVID-19.

V gene TRBV5-4 combines with J gene TRBJ1-1; D gene unclear. CDR1 is SGHNT and CDR2 is YYREEE in the germline V gene (reference sequence). CDR3 length: 15 residues. V shed 1 base and J shed 1 base, with 11 bases lying between them. CDR3 bases: TGTGCCAGCAGCTTGAATCTGGGCCAGAACACTGAAGCTTTCTTT. Translation gives CASSLNLGQNTEAFF.

The chain uses TRBV6-5 and TRBJ1-5; 9 bases match TRBD1. Germline V gene sequence: CDR1 MNHEY, CDR2 SVGAGI. The CDR3 spans 15 residues. V trimming: 6 bases; J trimming: 1 base; junction bases outside the gene matches: 4. CDR3 region: CASSRTGASNQPQHF. The CDR3 bases are TGTGCCAGCAGCAGGACAGGGGCCAGCAATCAGCCCCAGCATTTT.

CDR3 DNA: TGTGCCAGTAGTGCAACCATCTCACCGGGACTAGGTACACTAAACACAGATACGCAGTATTTT. This codes for CASSATISPGLGTLNTDTQYF. V gene TRBV19 combines with J gene TRBJ2-3; 8 nucleotides line up with TRBD2. Per the germline V gene, CDR1 is LNHDA and CDR2 is SQIVND (reference sequence). V was clipped by 5 bases and J by 2 bases; unmatched bases: 24. The CDR3 has 21 residues.

This clone has only one observation. V usage is TRBV3-1 (or the pseudogene TRBV3-2) and J usage is TRBJ1-6; D not certain. CDR3 length: 13 residues. Germline loops: CDR1 LGHDT, CDR2 YNNKEL (reference sequence). V was clipped by 0 bases and J by 10 bases, with 7 bases between them. The CDR3 nucleotides read TGTGCCAGCAGCCAAGAGGGGAGCTCACCCCTCCACTTT. The encoded protein is CASSQEGSSPLHF.

This chain uses TRBV30 with TRBJ1-3; a possible D gene is TRBD1 (5 bases). The CDR3 covers 14 residues. The germline V and J ends were trimmed by 1 base and 0 bases, with 7 bases remaining between them. Germline loops: CDR1 GTSNPN, CDR2 SVGIG (reference sequence). The CDR3 is CAWSGQSSGNTIYF. The DNA of the CDR3 is TGTGCCTGGAGTGGACAGAGCTCTGGAAACACCATATATTTT.

This sequence joins TRBV15 and TRBJ1-1; 7 bases line up with TRBD1. V lost 5 bases and J lost 8; bases outside the gene matches: 8. Germline V gene lookup returns CDR1 LNHNV and CDR2 YYDKDF (reference sequence). CDR3 size: 13 residues. The CDR3 coding sequence is TGTGCCACCAGCTGGAGACGGACAGGAGAAGCTTTCTTT. This translates into CATSWRRTGEAFF. Looking up the rest from reference TRBV15 and TRBJ1-1 gives the full variable domain: DAMVIQNPRYQVTQFGKPVTLSCSQTLNHNVMYWYQQKSSQAPKLLFHYYDKDFNNEADTPDNFQSRRPNTSFCFLDIRSPGLGDTAMYLCATSWRRTGEAFFGQGTRLTVV.

The chain carries TRBV5-6 and TRBJ1-4; D is undetermined. Germline lookup yields CDR1 SGHDT and CDR2 YYEEEE. The CDR3 consists of 13 residues. The V gene lost 4 bases and the J gene lost 4 bases, with 8 bases spanning the gap. CDR3 bases: TGTGCCAGCAGCGACGGGATTAATGAAAAACTGTTTTTT. It is translated as CASSDGINEKLFF.

The chain links TRBV9 to TRBJ2-7, with 7 nucleotides matching TRBD1. This CDR3 is 14 amino acids long. Trimming at V came to 0 bases and at J to 4 bases, leaving 4 bases not matched to a gene. Germline values: CDR1 SGDLS, CDR2 YYNGEE. CDR3 nucleotide sequence: TGTGCCAGCAGCGTAGACCAGGGGGTATACGAGCAGTACTTC. Protein product: CASSVDQGVYEQYF.

This chain links TRBV5-5 with TRBJ2-2, with D unresolved. V dropped 3 bases and J dropped 1 base, with 10 bases sitting between them. Germline lookup yields CDR1 SGHKS and CDR2 YYEKEE (reference sequence). CDR3 size: 15 residues. DNA for the CDR3: TGTGCCAGCAGCTCGGGTTCGGGGAACACCGGGGAGCTGTTTTTT. It specifies CASSSGSGNTGELFF.

This chain links TRBV19 with TRBJ1-5; D is perhaps TRBD1 (5 bases). This CDR3 has 14 residues. Germline V gene data show CDR1 as LNHDA and CDR2 as SQIVND (reference sequence). V was shortened by 3 bases and J by 6 bases, with 12 bases between the two germline ends. The CDR3 DNA sequence: TGTGCCAGTAGTATTGGGGGGTCAACTCAGCCCCAGCATTTT. As protein: CASSIGGSTQPQHF.

The V gene is TRBV2, the J gene TRBJ2-5; 12 bases are shared with TRBD2. Germline V lookup: CDR1 SNHLY, CDR2 FYNNEI. The CDR3 extends over 15 amino acids. J gave up 4 bases and V 5 bases, and 5 bases lay outside the gene matches. Written as DNA, the CDR3 is TGTGCCAGCAGTCGGACTAGCGGGGAGGCAGAGACCCAGTACTTC. This gives the protein CASSRTSGEAETQYF.

The chain uses TRBV9 and TRBJ2-5, with 7 bases identical to TRBD1. Germline-derived CDR1 and CDR2 are SGDLS and YYNGEE. Trimming cost V 3 bases and J 5 bases; bases outside gene matches: 10. The CDR3 sequence is 15 residues long. CDR3 loop: CASSATGVGGETQYF. The CDR3 DNA reads TGTGCCAGCAGCGCCACAGGGGTAGGAGGCGAGACCCAGTACTTC.

This rearrangement joins TRBV9 to TRBJ2-3, with TRBD2 as a possible D gene (5 bases). The ends were cut back, 1 base at V and 5 bases at J, with 8 bases in the middle. The germline V gene has CDR1 SGDLS and CDR2 YYNGEE. The length of the CDR3 is 13 residues. The CDR3, as DNA: TGTGCCAGCAGCGTAACCCGGGGAGATACGCAGTATTTT. Amino acids: CASSVTRGDTQYF.

This rearrangement joins TRBV9 to TRBJ2-5, with D possibly being TRBD1 (6 bases). Germline lookup yields CDR1 SGDLS and CDR2 YYNGEE. The V and J ends lost 2 bases and 4 bases respectively, with 12 bases between them. CDR3 size: 14 residues. The CDR3 region is CASSVTGQGETQYF. CDR3 in DNA: TGTGCCAGCAGCGTTACAGGGCAGGGAGAGACCCAGTACTTC. The full variable domain, rest sourced from reference TRBV9 and TRBJ2-5, is DSGVTQTPKHLITATGQRVTLRCSPRSGDLSVYWYQQSLDQGLQFLIQYYNGEERAKGNILERFSAQQFPDLHSELNLSSLELGDSALYFCASSVTGQGETQYFGPGTRLLVL.

The chain employs TRBV29-1 and TRBJ1-4, with 9 bases matching TRBD1. V shed 7 bases, J shed 6 bases, and the junction held 6 bases outside the gene matches. Germline CDR1 and CDR2: SQVTM and ANQGSEA. This CDR3 comprises 13 residues. The CDR3 DNA follows: TGCAGCGCACAACAGGGGGCTCATGAAAAACTGTTTTTT. Encoded protein: CSAQQGAHEKLFF.